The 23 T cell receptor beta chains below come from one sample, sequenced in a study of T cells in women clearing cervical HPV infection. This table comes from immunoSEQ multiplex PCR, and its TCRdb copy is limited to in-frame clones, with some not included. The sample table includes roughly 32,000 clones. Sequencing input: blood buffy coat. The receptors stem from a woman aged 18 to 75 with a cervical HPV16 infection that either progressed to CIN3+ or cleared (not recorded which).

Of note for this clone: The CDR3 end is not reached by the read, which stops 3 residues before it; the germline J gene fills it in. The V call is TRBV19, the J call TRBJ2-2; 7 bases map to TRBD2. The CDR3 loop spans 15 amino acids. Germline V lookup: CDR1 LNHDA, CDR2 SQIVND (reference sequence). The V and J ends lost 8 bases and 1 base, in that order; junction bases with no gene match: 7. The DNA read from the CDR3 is TGTGCCAGTGGTTGGGACTACCTGAACACCGGGGAG. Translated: CASGWDYLNTGE. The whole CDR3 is CASGWDYLNTGELFF.

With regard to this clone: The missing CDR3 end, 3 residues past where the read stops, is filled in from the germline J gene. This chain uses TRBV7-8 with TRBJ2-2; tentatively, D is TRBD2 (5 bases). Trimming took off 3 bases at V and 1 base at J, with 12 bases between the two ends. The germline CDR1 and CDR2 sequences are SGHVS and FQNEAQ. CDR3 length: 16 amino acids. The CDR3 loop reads CASSFLASGNTGELFF. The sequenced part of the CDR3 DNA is TGTGCCAGCAGCTTTTTGGCCAGCGGGAACACCGGGGAG.

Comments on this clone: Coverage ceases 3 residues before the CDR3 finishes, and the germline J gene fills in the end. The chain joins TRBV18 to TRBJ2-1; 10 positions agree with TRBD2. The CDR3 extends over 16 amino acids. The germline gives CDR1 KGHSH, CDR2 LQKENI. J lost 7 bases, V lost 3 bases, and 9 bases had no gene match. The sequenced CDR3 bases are TGTGCCAGCTCACCCGGGGCTAGCGGGAGTTCAAATGAG. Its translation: CASSPGASGSSNE. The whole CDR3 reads CASSPGASGSSNEQFF.

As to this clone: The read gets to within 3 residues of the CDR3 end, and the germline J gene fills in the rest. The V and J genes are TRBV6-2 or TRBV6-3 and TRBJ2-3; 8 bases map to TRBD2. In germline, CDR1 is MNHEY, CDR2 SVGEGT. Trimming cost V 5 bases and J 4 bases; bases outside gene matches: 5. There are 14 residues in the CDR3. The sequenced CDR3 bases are TGTGCCAGCAGTCTCGGGACTAGATCAGATACG. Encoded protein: CASSLGTRSDT. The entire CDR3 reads CASSLGTRSDTQYF.

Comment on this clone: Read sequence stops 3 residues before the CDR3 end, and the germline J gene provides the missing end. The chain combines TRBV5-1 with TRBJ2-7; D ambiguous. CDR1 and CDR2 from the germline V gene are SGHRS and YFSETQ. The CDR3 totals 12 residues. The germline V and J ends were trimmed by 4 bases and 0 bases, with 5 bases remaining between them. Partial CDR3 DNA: TGCGCCAGCAGCACTGACTCCTACGAG. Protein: CASSTDSYE. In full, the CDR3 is CASSTDSYEQYF.

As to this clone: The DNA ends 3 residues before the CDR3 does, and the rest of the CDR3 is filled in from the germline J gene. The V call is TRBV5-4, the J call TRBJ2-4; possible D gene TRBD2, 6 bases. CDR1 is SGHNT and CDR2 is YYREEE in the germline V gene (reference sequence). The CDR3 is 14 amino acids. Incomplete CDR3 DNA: TGTGCCACTAGGGAGGTATTTGTGTCGCAGGGT. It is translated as CATREVFVSQG. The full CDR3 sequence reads CATREVFVSQGQYF.

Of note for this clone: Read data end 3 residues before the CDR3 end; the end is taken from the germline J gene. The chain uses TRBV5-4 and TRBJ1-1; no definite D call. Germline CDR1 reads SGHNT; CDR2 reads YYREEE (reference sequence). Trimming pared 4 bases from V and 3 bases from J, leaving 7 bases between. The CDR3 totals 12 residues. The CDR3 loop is CASSQVDTEAFF. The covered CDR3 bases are TGTGCCAGCAGCCAGGTCGACACTGAA. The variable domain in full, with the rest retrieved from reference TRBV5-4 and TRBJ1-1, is ETGVTQSPTHLIKTRGQQVTLRCSSQSGHNTVSWYQQALGQGPQFIFQYYREEENGRGNFPPRFSGLQFPNYSSELNVNALELDDSALYLCASSQVDTEAFFGQGTRLTVV.

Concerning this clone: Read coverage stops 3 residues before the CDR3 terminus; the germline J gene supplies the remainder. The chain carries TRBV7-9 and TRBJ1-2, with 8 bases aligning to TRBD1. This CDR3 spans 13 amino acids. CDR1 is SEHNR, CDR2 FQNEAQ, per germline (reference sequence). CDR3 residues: CASSGQGPYDYTF. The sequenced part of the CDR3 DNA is TGTGCCAGCAGCGGACAGGGCCCCTACGAC.

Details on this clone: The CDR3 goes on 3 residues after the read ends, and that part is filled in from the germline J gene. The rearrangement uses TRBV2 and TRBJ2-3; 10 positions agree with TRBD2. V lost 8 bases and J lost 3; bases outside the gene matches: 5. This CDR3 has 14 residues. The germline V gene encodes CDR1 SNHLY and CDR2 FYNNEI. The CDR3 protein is CASQAGGLTDTQYF. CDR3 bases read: TGTGCCAGCCAAGCGGGAGGGTTGACAGATACG.

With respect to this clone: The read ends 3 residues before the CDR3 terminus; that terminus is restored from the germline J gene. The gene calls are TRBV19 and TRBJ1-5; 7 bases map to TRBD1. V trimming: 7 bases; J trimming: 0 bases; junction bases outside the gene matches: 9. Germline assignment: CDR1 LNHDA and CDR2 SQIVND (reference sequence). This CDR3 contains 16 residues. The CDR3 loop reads CASKSRGQLSNQPQHF. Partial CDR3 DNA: TGTGCCAGTAAGAGTAGGGGGCAGCTTAGCAATCAGCCC.

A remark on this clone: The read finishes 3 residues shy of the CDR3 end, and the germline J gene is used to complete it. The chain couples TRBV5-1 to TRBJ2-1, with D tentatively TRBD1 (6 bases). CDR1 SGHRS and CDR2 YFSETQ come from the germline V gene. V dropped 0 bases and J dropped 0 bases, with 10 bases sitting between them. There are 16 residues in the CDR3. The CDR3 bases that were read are TGCGCCAGCAGCTTGGAGGGGGTTTACTCCTACAATGAG. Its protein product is CASSLEGVYSYNE. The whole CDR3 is CASSLEGVYSYNEQFF. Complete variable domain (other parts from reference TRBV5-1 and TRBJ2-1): KAGVTQTPRYLIKTRGQQVTLSCSPISGHRSVSWYQQTPGQGLQFLFEYFSETQRNKGNFPGRFSGRQFSNSRSEMNVSTLELGDSALYLCASSLEGVYSYNEQFFGPGTRLTVL.

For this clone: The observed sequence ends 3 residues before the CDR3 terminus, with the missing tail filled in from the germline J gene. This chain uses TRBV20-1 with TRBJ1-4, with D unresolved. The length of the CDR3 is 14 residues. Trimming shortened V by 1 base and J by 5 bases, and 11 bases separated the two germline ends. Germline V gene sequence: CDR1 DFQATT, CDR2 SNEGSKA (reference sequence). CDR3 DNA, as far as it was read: TGCAGTGCTAGAGTTCTGGGCTTAAATGAAAAA. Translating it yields CSARVLGLNEK. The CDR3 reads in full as CSARVLGLNEKLFF.

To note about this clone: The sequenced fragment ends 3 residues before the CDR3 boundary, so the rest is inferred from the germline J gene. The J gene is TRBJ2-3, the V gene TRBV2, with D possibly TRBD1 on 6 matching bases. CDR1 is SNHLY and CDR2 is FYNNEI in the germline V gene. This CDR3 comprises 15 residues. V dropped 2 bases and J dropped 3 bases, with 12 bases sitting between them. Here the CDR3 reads CASSERRGGTDTQYF. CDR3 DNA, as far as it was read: TGTGCCAGCAGTGAACGCAGGGGTGGTACAGATACG.

The sequenced CDR3 bases are TGTGCCAGCACCCGGGGGCGGGGGACCTCTGGGGCCAACGTC. It encodes CASTRGRGTSGANV. The entire CDR3 sequence reads CASTRGRGTSGANVLTF. The rearrangement uses TRBV6-2 or TRBV6-3 and TRBJ2-6, with a weak D call TRBD2 (7 bases). The sequenced fragment ends 3 residues before the CDR3 boundary, so the rest is inferred from the germline J gene. The length of the CDR3 is 17 residues. The V end was cut by 7 bases, the J end by 0 bases, with 16 bases between. Germline V gene sequence: CDR1 MNHEY, CDR2 SVGEGT.

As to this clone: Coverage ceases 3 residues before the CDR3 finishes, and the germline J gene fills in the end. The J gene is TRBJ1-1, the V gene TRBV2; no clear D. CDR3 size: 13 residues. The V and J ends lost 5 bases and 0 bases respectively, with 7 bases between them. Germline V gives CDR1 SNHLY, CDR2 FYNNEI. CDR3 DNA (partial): TGTGCCAGCAGTTTAGACATGAACACTGAA. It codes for CASSLDMNTE. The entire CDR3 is CASSLDMNTEAFF.

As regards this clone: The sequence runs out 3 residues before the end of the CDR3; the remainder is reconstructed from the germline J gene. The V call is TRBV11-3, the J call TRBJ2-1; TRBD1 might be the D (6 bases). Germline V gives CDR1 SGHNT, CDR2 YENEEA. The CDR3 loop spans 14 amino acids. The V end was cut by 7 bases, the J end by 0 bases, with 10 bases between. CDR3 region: CASTDRLSYNEQFF. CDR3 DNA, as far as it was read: TGTGCCAGCACCGACAGGCTCTCCTACAATGAG.

Here the CDR3 reads CSVVQGSGPQHF. CDR3 DNA, as far as it was read: TGCAGCGTTGTACAGGGGAGTGGACCC. V and J are TRBV29-1 and TRBJ1-5, with 7 positions matching TRBD1. The sequence runs out 3 residues before the end of the CDR3; the remainder is reconstructed from the germline J gene. Germline V gene sequence: CDR1 SQVTM, CDR2 ANQGSEA. This CDR3 contains 12 residues.

CDR3 DNA, as far as it was read: TGCGCCAGCAGCTCGTTAACAGATACG. Protein: CASSSLTDT. The complete CDR3 protein is CASSSLTDTQYF. The rearrangement links TRBV5-1 to TRBJ2-3; no firm D call. The read gets to within 3 residues of the CDR3 end, and the germline J gene fills in the rest. The CDR3 covers 12 residues. The germline V gene has CDR1 SGHRS and CDR2 YFSETQ. The V and J ends lost 3 bases and 3 bases respectively, with 5 bases between them. The full variable domain, with the rest looked up from reference TRBV5-1 and TRBJ2-3, is KAGVTQTPRYLIKTRGQQVTLSCSPISGHRSVSWYQQTPGQGLQFLFEYFSETQRNKGNFPGRFSGRQFSNSRSEMNVSTLELGDSALYLCASSSLTDTQYFGPGTRLTVL.

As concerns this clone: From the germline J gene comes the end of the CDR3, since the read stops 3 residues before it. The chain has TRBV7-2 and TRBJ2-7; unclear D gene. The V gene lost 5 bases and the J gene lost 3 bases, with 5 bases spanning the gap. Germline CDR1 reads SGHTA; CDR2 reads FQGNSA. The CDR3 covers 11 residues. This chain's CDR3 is CASSTFYEQYF. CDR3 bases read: TGTGCCAGCAGCACTTTCTACGAG.

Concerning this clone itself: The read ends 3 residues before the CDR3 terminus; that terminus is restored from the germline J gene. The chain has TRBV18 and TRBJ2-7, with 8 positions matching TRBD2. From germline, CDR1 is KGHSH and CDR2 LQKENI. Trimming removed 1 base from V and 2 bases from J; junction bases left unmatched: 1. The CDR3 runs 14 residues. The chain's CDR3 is CASSPRGGTYEQYF. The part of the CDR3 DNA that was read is TGTGCCAGCTCACCACGCGGGGGGACCTACGAG.

The DNA read from the CDR3 is TGTGCCAGCAGCCCTCCCAGCACAGATACG. This gives the protein CASSPPSTDT. The entire CDR3 protein is CASSPPSTDTQYF. The chain couples TRBV7-9 to TRBJ2-3; D call uncertain. The DNA ends 3 residues before the CDR3 does, and the rest of the CDR3 is filled in from the germline J gene. Germline V gene sequence: CDR1 SEHNR, CDR2 FQNEAQ (reference sequence). Trimming pared 5 bases from V and 0 bases from J, leaving 6 bases between. This CDR3 has 13 amino acids.

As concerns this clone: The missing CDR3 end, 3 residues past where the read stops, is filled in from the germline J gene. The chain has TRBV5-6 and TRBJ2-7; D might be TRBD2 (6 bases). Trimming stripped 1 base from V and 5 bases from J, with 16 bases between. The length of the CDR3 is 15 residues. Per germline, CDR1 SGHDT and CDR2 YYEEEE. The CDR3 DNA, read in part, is TGTGCCAGCAGCTTGTTCGGGGGTAGGTTCAACGAG. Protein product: CASSLFGGRFNE. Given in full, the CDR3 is CASSLFGGRFNEQYF.

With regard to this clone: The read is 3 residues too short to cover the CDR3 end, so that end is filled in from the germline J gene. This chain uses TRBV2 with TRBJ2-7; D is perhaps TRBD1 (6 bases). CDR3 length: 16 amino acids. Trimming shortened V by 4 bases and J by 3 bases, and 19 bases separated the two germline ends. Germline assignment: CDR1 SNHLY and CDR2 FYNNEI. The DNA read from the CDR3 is TGTGCCAGCAGTGGATCCGCCGGGACAACTTACTACGAG. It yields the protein CASSGSAGTTYYE. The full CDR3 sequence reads CASSGSAGTTYYEQYF.